Below are 28 T cell receptor beta chains sequenced from a single sample in a study of T cell clonotyping in hematopoietic cell transplantation. Using immunoSEQ multiplex PCR, the repertoire was profiled, and TCRdb retains in-frame clones only, with some absent. The sample yields 17,000 or so clones, over 90% seen once. Specimen: peripheral blood mononuclear cells. The receptors were sampled from a man between 35 and 55 years old in good health. Some clones in this sample may be carry-over from other donors' samples.

This chain links TRBV28 with TRBJ2-2; 9 nucleotides line up with TRBD1. The trim removed 7 bases at V and 1 base at J, leaving 7 bases unmatched. The CDR3 extends over 16 amino acids. Per the germline V gene, CDR1 is MDHEN and CDR2 is SYDVKM. The CDR3 here is CASTPAGQGNTGELFF. The DNA of the CDR3 is TGTGCCAGCACCCCGGCGGGACAGGGGAACACCGGGGAGCTGTTTTTT.

This chain links TRBV5-1 with TRBJ2-1, with 16 bases matching TRBD2. This CDR3 spans 16 amino acids. Germline values: CDR1 SGHRS, CDR2 YFSETQ. V shed 2 bases, J shed 8 bases, and the junction held 4 bases outside the gene matches. In DNA, the CDR3 is TGCGCCAGCAGCTTAGCCGGGACTAGCGGGGGGGATGAGCAGTTCTTC. This encodes CASSLAGTSGGDEQFF.

This clone was recorded once. The rearrangement links TRBV27 to TRBJ1-6, with D possibly TRBD1 on 6 matching bases. This CDR3 contains 14 residues. Germline values: CDR1 MNHEY, CDR2 SMNVEV (reference sequence). V gave up 8 bases and J gave up 7 bases, with 15 bases separating them. The CDR3 DNA sequence: TGTGCCAGCGGGGTGGGGGCCAGGAATTCACCCCTCCACTTT. It yields the protein CASGVGARNSPLHF.

The rearrangement uses TRBV19 and TRBJ1-5; D unresolved. V lost 3 bases to trimming and J lost 1 base, with 10 bases between them. CDR3 length: 15 amino acids. CDR1 and CDR2 (germline): LNHDA, SQIVND (reference sequence). In nucleotides, the CDR3 is TGTGCCAGTAGTATCTTAACACTAAGCAATCAGCCCCAGCATTTT. Encoded protein: CASSILTLSNQPQHF.

The chain carries TRBV5-1 and TRBJ2-2; 7 bases align to TRBD2. Germline assignment: CDR1 SGHRS and CDR2 YFSETQ. The CDR3 has 13 residues. V was pared by 6 bases and J by 7 bases, with 6 bases of the junction left unmatched. The CDR3 DNA is TGCGCCAGCAAGGCGGGAGAGGTCGGGGAGCTGTTTTTT. Amino acid sequence: CASKAGEVGELFF. The full variable domain, rest sourced from reference TRBV5-1 and TRBJ2-2, is KAGVTQTPRYLIKTRGQQVTLSCSPISGHRSVSWYQQTPGQGLQFLFEYFSETQRNKGNFPGRFSGRQFSNSRSEMNVSTLELGDSALYLCASKAGEVGELFFGEGSRLTVL.

The gene calls are TRBV7-2 and TRBJ2-7, with TRBD2 as a possible D gene (6 bases). Germline CDR1 is SGHTA and CDR2 is FQGNSA. The CDR3 consists of 16 residues. Between the trimmed V and J ends, which lost 1 base and 0 bases, there was a span of 13 bases. CDR3 nucleotides: TGTGCCAGCAGCTTAGGACCCCGGGGGAGCTCCTACGAGCAGTACTTC. Amino acid sequence: CASSLGPRGSSYEQYF.

The CDR3 loop is CASSVSGGDEKLFF. CDR3 nucleotide sequence: TGTGCCAGCAGCGTATCCGGGGGCGACGAAAAACTGTTTTTT. V is TRBV9 and J is TRBJ1-4, with D perhaps TRBD1 (6 bases). V lost 1 base, J lost 8 bases, and 12 bases lay in between. CDR3 size: 14 residues. Looked up from germline, CDR1 is SGDLS and CDR2 is YYNGEE.

The V and J genes are TRBV9 and TRBJ2-3; D not resolved. Trimming removed 4 bases from V and 7 bases from J, with 13 bases in between. CDR1 and CDR2 from the germline V gene are SGDLS and YYNGEE. The CDR3 is 13 residues long. As DNA, the CDR3 is TGTGCCAGCAGCCCGTACACAGCTAATACGCAGTATTTT. It translates to CASSPYTANTQYF.

The chain carries TRBV4-1 and TRBJ2-5, with no clear D. The CDR3 has 13 amino acids. V lost 4 bases to trimming and J lost 2 bases, with 8 bases between them. Germline V CDR1 and CDR2: MGHRA, YSYEKL. The CDR3: CASSRELQETQYF. CDR3 coding DNA: TGCGCCAGCAGCCGTGAATTACAAGAGACCCAGTACTTC.

The chain combines TRBV30 with TRBJ2-1; TRBD2 matches 8 bases. The J segment lost 5 bases and the V segment lost 0 bases, leaving 9 bases of the junction unmatched. The CDR3 length is 16 residues. Germline V gives CDR1 GTSNPN, CDR2 SVGIG (reference sequence). CDR3 bases: TGTGCCTGGAGTGTGGACGGGAGGGCGTCAAACAATGAGCAGTTCTTC. Its translation is CAWSVDGRASNNEQFF.

This chain connects TRBV7-8 to TRBJ1-2; no clear D. The V gene lost 1 base and the J gene lost 6 bases, with 6 bases spanning the gap. Germline V gene sequence: CDR1 SGHVS, CDR2 FQNEAQ. This CDR3 comprises 12 residues. The CDR3 loop is CASSLGPDGYTF. The CDR3 bases are TGTGCCAGCAGCTTAGGGCCAGATGGCTACACCTTC.

This clone has a single count. The chain has TRBV5-6 and TRBJ1-1, with D uncertain. V was cut by 5 bases and J by 0 bases, with 20 bases left in between. Germline V gene sequence: CDR1 SGHDT, CDR2 YYEEEE. The CDR3 loop spans 17 amino acids. The CDR3 is CASSYRSAQLVNTEAFF. CDR3 nucleotide sequence: TGTGCCAGCAGTTATCGTTCGGCCCAGTTGGTGAACACTGAAGCTTTCTTT. The full variable domain, in which reference TRBV5-6 and TRBJ1-1 provide the parts outside the CDR3, is DAGVTQSPTHLIKTRGQQVTLRCSPKSGHDTVSWYQQALGQGPQFIFQYYEEEERQRGNFPDRFSGHQFPNYSSELNVNALLLGDSALYLCASSYRSAQLVNTEAFFGQGTRLTVV.

The rearrangement uses TRBV7-9 and TRBJ2-7; possibly TRBD2 for D (5 bases). The CDR3 sequence is 13 residues long. Germline CDR1 reads SEHNR; CDR2 reads FQNEAQ (reference sequence). Trimming shortened V by 7 bases and J by 4 bases, and 14 bases separated the two germline ends. The CDR3 loop is CASIQSGSYEQYF. DNA of the CDR3: TGTGCCAGCATCCAAAGCGGTTCTTACGAGCAGTACTTC.

This clone was detected once. V and J are TRBV19 and TRBJ1-5; D not resolved. This CDR3 is 15 amino acids long. Trimming took off 1 base at V and 6 bases at J, with 13 bases between the two ends. Germline CDR1 and CDR2: LNHDA and SQIVND (reference sequence). The CDR3: CASSIVPMKGQPQHF. DNA of the CDR3: TGTGCCAGTAGTATAGTACCAATGAAGGGTCAGCCCCAGCATTTT.

The V and J genes are TRBV11-2 and TRBJ1-6; D gene uncertain. The V end lost 6 bases, the J end lost 10 bases, and 13 bases lay between the germline ends. From germline, CDR1 is SGHAT and CDR2 FQNNGV. This CDR3 has 13 residues. The CDR3 coding sequence is TGTGCCAGCAGACTTGACCAGTCATCACCCCTCCACTTT. Amino acid sequence: CASRLDQSSPLHF.

The CDR3 nucleotides read TGTGCCAGCAGCCCAGACAGGGGACCGCGAACTGGCTACACCTTC. Its translation is CASSPDRGPRTGYTF. This chain joins TRBV7-2 and TRBJ1-2; TRBD1 aligns across 8 bases. The CDR3 loop spans 15 amino acids. Looked up from germline, CDR1 is SGHTA and CDR2 is FQGNSA. V lost 5 bases to trimming and J lost 7 bases; unmatched junction nucleotides: 12.

The chain carries TRBV4-3 and TRBJ2-7; no clear D. Per germline, CDR1 LGHNA and CDR2 YSLEER. The V gene lost 0 bases and the J gene lost 6 bases, with 9 bases spanning the gap. The CDR3 consists of 13 residues. The DNA of the CDR3 is TGCGCCAGCAGCCAAGAATTGAGCCGCGAGCAGTACTTC. It translates to CASSQELSREQYF.

This chain links TRBV5-6 with TRBJ2-7; no definite D call. Trimming pared 0 bases from V and 2 bases from J, leaving 6 bases between. This CDR3 is built from 13 residues. CDR1 and CDR2 from the germline V gene are SGHDT and YYEEEE. The CDR3 loop reads CASSLDITYEQYF. CDR3 DNA: TGTGCCAGCAGCTTGGACATTACCTACGAGCAGTACTTC.

Only a few counts were recorded for this clone. The chain employs TRBV25-1 and TRBJ2-7; perhaps TRBD1 as D (6 bases). V gave up 2 bases and J gave up 4 bases, with 15 bases separating them. This CDR3 comprises 15 residues. In germline, CDR1 is MGHDK, CDR2 SYGVNS. The CDR3 region is CASSEGAGDIYEQYF. The CDR3 DNA follows: TGTGCCAGCAGTGAAGGGGCAGGGGACATATACGAGCAGTACTTC.

V and J are TRBV2 and TRBJ2-3, with unresolved D. V was cut by 2 bases and J by 2 bases, with 5 bases left in between. Germline V gene sequence: CDR1 SNHLY, CDR2 FYNNEI. The CDR3 is 13 residues long. The chain's CDR3 is CASSEQNTDTQYF. CDR3 coding DNA: TGTGCCAGCAGTGAACAAAACACAGATACGCAGTATTTT.

CDR3 DNA sequence: TGCGCCAGCAGTATCTCCAACAGGGATGGCTCCTATAATTCACCCCTCCACTTT. Amino acid sequence: CASSISNRDGSYNSPLHF. The rearrangement links TRBV10-1 to TRBJ1-6; possibly TRBD1 for D (6 bases). Germline V lookup: CDR1 WNHNN, CDR2 SYGVQD (reference sequence). The CDR3 has 18 residues. V lost 5 bases to trimming and J lost 0 bases, with 17 bases between them.

The V gene is TRBV7-2, the J gene TRBJ1-3, with a tentative D call TRBD1 (5 bases). Germline assignment: CDR1 SGHTA and CDR2 FQGNSA. CDR3 length: 16 residues. The V and J ends lost 1 base and 0 bases respectively, with 10 bases between them. Here the CDR3 DNA reads TGTGCCAGCAGCTTAGTGGGGGGAAGCTCTGGAAACACCATATATTTT. This encodes CASSLVGGSSGNTIYF.

The chain couples TRBV5-1 to TRBJ2-1; D unclear. The CDR3 loop spans 14 amino acids. V was pared by 0 bases and J by 0 bases, with 4 bases between. Germline V gene sequence: CDR1 SGHRS, CDR2 YFSETQ. This CDR3 reads CASSLASSYNEQFF. The CDR3 DNA reads TGCGCCAGCAGCTTGGCGAGCTCCTACAATGAGCAGTTCTTC.

The rearrangement links TRBV9 to TRBJ2-1; TRBD2 matches at 7 bases. V lost 0 bases and J lost 1; bases outside the gene matches: 4. This CDR3 spans 16 amino acids. Germline CDR1 SGDLS, CDR2 YYNGEE. In nucleotides, the CDR3 is TGTGCCAGCAGCGTAGATTGGGGGGGATCCTACAATGAGCAGTTCTTC. Translation: CASSVDWGGSYNEQFF.

V usage is TRBV30 and J usage is TRBJ2-7; 11 nucleotides line up with TRBD1. The ends lost 3 bases at V and 4 bases at J; junction bases unmatched: 5. The CDR3 runs 14 residues. Germline CDR1 reads GTSNPN; CDR2 reads SVGIG (reference sequence). The CDR3 loop reads CAWRSGTGGYEQYF. Written as DNA, the CDR3 is TGTGCCTGGAGGTCCGGGACAGGGGGTTACGAGCAGTACTTC.

This chain uses TRBV7-2 with TRBJ2-2; the match to TRBD2 covers 9 bases. V lost 3 bases to trimming and J lost 0 bases; unmatched junction nucleotides: 5. Germline V gene data show CDR1 as SGHTA and CDR2 as FQGNSA. There are 17 residues in the CDR3. Here the CDR3 reads CASSFAGGFPNTGELFF. The CDR3 coding sequence is TGTGCCAGCAGCTTCGCGGGAGGGTTTCCGAACACCGGGGAGCTGTTTTTT. The whole variable domain, filled in from reference TRBV7-2 and TRBJ2-2, reads GAGVSQSPSNKVTEKGKDVELRCDPISGHTALYWYRQSLGQGLEFLIYFQGNSAPDKSGLPSDRFSAERTGGSVSTLTIQRTQQEDSAVYLCASSFAGGFPNTGELFFGEGSRLTVL.

The V and J genes are TRBV5-1 and TRBJ2-1; TRBD1 might be the D (6 bases). CDR1 and CDR2 from the germline V gene are SGHRS and YFSETQ. The CDR3 contains 15 residues. Between the trimmed V and J ends, which lost 0 bases and 4 bases, there was a span of 11 bases. Here the CDR3 DNA reads TGCGCCAGCAGCTTGGGCAGGGGACCTTACAATGAGCAGTTCTTC. This sequence encodes CASSLGRGPYNEQFF.

V is TRBV29-1 and J is TRBJ2-3, with a possible D match to TRBD1 (7 bases). Germline-derived CDR1 and CDR2 are SQVTM and ANQGSEA. Trimming took off 8 bases at V and 0 bases at J, with 15 bases between the two ends. The CDR3 has 14 amino acids. The CDR3 region has the DNA TGCAGCACCCAGGGGGGCAGGAGCACAGATACGCAGTATTTT. It codes for CSTQGGRSTDTQYF.